This T cell receptor (beta chain) emerged from a study of molecular identifiers for immune sequencing clone quantification. For the study at large: Replicate experiments took RNA from about 21,000 or 97,000 naive CD8 cells, divided it five ways and sequenced four.

Germline V gene data show CDR1 as SGHRS and CDR2 as YFSETQ. The ends were cut back, 9 bases at V and 0 bases at J, with 13 bases in the middle. The CDR3 loop spans 14 amino acids. TCRdb re-analysed the PCR reads in MiXCR, keeping a single row per CDR3 protein. Here the sample spans some 320,000 distinct CDR3 sequences, about 22% being singletons. There are many counts of this clonotype. The antigen is unknown. RNA fractions of 10%, 30% or 50% and roughly 20,000 to 1,000,000 sorted cells were the source of naive CD8 libraries. Study findings and constraints: Whereas clones above 20 RNA copies held under 1% of naive-cell molecules, they held over 99% of effector molecules. Spiked TCR RNA from one Jurkat cell reportedly showed up when mixed among one million naive cells.

The rearrangement uses TRBV5-1 and TRBJ1-5; no clear D. This receptor was obtained from a human donor in good health. Some libraries in this study had Jurkat cell RNA spiked in. Sequencing was done on a sample of naive CD8+ T cells from blood, with Jurkat cell RNA spiked in. Subset of the sample: FACS-sorted CD8+CD4-CCR7+CD45RA+ naive T cells. CDR3 coding DNA: TGCGCCACCGGTGGCAGCTATAGCAATCAGCCCCAGCATTTT. Translating it yields CATGGSYSNQPQHF.